The 8 T cell receptor beta chains below were found in one sample sequenced in a study of early T cells in non-severe SARS-CoV-2 infection. TCRdb ran MiXCR on the 5' RACE reads and lists one entry per CDR3 protein. The sample records around 58,000 distinct CDR3 sequences, around 8.3% being singletons. The sequences come from whole blood, collected at baseline. These TCRs come from an adult who was a healthcare worker with PCR-confirmed SARS-CoV-2 infection or an uninfected control (not recorded which).

There are many counts of this clonotype. V gene TRBV29-1 combines with J gene TRBJ2-1; tentatively, D is TRBD1 or TRBD2 (6 bases each). Trimming left V 7 bases short and J 6 bases short, with 16 bases between. The CDR3 spans 13 residues. Per the germline V gene, CDR1 is SQVTM and CDR2 is ANQGSEA. The CDR3: CSADRGLGNEQFF. Here the CDR3 DNA reads TGCAGCGCTGATCGGGGGCTCGGCAATGAGCAGTTCTTC.

There are many counts of this clonotype. The chain employs TRBV7-3 and TRBJ1-1; D is ambiguous. CDR1 is SGHTA, CDR2 FQGTGA, per germline. The V end lost 4 bases, the J end lost 6 bases, and 15 bases lay between the germline ends. This CDR3 spans 14 amino acids. The CDR3, as DNA: TGTGCCAGCAGCTGGCCGCACCGAAGGGCTGAAGCTTTCTTT. Translating gives CASSWPHRRAEAFF. The variable domain in full, completed from reference TRBV7-3 and TRBJ1-1, reads GAGVSQTPSNKVTEKGKYVELRCDPISGHTALYWYRQSLGQGPEFLIYFQGTGAADDSGLPNDRFFAVRPEGSVSTLKIQRTERGDSAVYLCASSWPHRRAEAFFGQGTRLTVV.

The table lists this clonotype with many counts. The chain is built from TRBV11-2 and TRBJ1-3; TRBD1 aligns across 11 bases. Trimming cost V 3 bases and J 4 bases; bases outside gene matches: 2. The CDR3 runs to 15 residues. Germline loops: CDR1 SGHAT, CDR2 FQNNGV. This CDR3 reads CASSLGQGGGNTIYF. Written as DNA, the CDR3 is TGTGCCAGCAGCTTGGGACAGGGGGGAGGAAACACCATATATTTT.

This clonotype appeared many times. V usage is TRBV18 and J usage is TRBJ2-5; no clear D. The germline gives CDR1 KGHSH, CDR2 LQKENI. Trimming left V 0 bases short and J 5 bases short, with 10 bases between. The CDR3 covers 14 residues. The CDR3 DNA reads as TGTGCCAGCTCACCACCGATAATTGAGGAGACCCAGTACTTC. It specifies CASSPPIIEETQYF. Complete variable domain (other parts from reference TRBV18 and TRBJ2-5): NAGVMQNPRHLVRRRGQEARLRCSPMKGHSHVYWYRQLPEEGLKFMVYLQKENIIDESGMPKERFSAEFPKEGPSILRIQQVVRGDSAAYFCASSPPIIEETQYFGPGTRLLVL.

This clonotype showed up many times. The chain employs TRBV10-3 and TRBJ2-7; D is possibly TRBD2 (6 bases). V dropped 0 bases and J dropped 3 bases, with 15 bases sitting between them. From germline, CDR1 is ENHRY and CDR2 SYGVKD. CDR3 length equals 16 residues. The CDR3 loop is CAISESNPGVVYEQYF. The CDR3 nucleotides are TGTGCCATCAGTGAGTCGAATCCGGGAGTGGTCTACGAGCAGTACTTC.

The V gene is TRBV5-1, the J gene TRBJ2-5, with D perhaps TRBD2 (6 bases). This CDR3 spans 15 amino acids. V shed 0 bases and J shed 5 bases, with 14 bases lying between them. The germline gives CDR1 SGHRS, CDR2 YFSETQ. The CDR3 bases are TGCGCCAGCAGCTTGGGATCTGCGGGAACTGAGACCCAGTACTTC. This encodes CASSLGSAGTETQYF.

This clonotype was counted only a few times. The rearrangement uses TRBV2 and TRBJ1-4, with D perhaps TRBD1 (5 bases). V was cut by 7 bases and J by 6 bases, with 12 bases left in between. There are 13 residues in the CDR3. Germline CDR1 SNHLY, CDR2 FYNNEI. The CDR3: CASTRELDEKLFF. CDR3 sequence (DNA): TGTGCCAGCACCAGGGAGCTCGATGAAAAACTGTTTTTT. The variable domain in full, with the rest retrieved from reference TRBV2 and TRBJ1-4, is EPEVTQTPSHQVTQMGQEVILRCVPISNHLYFYWYRQILGQKVEFLVSFYNNEISEKSEIFDDQFSVERPDGSNFTLKIRSTKLEDSAMYFCASTRELDEKLFFGSGTQLSVL.

The CDR3 DNA reads as TGTGCCAGCAGTTACTCCGGATCCGGCCCAGAGCAGTACTTC. It translates to CASSYSGSGPEQYF. This chain joins TRBV6-6 and TRBJ2-7; no clear D gene. V was cut by 0 bases and J by 7 bases, with 13 bases left in between. The length of the CDR3 is 14 residues. Germline CDR1 and CDR2: MNHNY and SVGAGI (reference sequence).